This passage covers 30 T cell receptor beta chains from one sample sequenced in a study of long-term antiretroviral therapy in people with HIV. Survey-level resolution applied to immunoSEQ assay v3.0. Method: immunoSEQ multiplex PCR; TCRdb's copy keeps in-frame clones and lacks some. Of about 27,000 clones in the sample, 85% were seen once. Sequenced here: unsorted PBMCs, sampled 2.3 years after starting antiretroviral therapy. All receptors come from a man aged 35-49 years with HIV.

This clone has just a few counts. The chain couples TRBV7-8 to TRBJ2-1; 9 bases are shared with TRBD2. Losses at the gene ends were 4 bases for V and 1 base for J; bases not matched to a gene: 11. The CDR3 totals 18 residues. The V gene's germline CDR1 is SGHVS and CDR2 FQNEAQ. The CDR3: CASSSRPSGTKSYNEQFF. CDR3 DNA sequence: TGTGCCAGCAGCTCGAGGCCTAGCGGGACCAAGTCCTACAATGAGCAGTTCTTC.

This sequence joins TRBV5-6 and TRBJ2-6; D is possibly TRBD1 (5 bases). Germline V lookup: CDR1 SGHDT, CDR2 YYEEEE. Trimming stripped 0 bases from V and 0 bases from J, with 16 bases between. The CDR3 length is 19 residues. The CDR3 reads CASSLEAGWRSSGANVLTF. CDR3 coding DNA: TGTGCCAGCAGCTTGGAGGCAGGGTGGCGGAGCTCTGGGGCCAACGTCCTGACTTTC.

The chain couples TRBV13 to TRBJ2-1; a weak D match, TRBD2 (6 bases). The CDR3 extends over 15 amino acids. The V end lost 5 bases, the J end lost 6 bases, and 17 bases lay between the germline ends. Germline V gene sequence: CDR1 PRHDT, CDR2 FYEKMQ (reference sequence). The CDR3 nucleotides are TGTGCCAGCAGCGCCCGGGAGAAGGGTCGCAATGAGCAGTTCTTC. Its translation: CASSAREKGRNEQFF.

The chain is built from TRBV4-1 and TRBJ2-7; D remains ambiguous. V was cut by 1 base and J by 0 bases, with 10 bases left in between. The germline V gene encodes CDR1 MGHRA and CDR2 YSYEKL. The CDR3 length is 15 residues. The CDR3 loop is CASSQGPTGSYEQYF. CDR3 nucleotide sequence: TGCGCCAGCAGCCAAGGACCAACGGGCTCCTACGAGCAGTACTTC.

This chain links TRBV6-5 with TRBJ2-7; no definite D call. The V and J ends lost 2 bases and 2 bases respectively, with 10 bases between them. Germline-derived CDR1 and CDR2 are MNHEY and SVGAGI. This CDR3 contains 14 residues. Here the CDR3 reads CASSYGQAPYEQYF. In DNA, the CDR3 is TGTGCCAGCAGTTACGGTCAGGCTCCCTACGAGCAGTACTTC.

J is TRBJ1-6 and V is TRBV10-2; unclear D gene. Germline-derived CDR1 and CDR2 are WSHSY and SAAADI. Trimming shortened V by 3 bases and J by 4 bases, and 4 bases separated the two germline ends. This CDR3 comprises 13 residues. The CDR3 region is CASSESYNSPLHF. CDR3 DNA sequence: TGCGCCAGCAGTGAAAGTTATAATTCACCCCTCCACTTT.

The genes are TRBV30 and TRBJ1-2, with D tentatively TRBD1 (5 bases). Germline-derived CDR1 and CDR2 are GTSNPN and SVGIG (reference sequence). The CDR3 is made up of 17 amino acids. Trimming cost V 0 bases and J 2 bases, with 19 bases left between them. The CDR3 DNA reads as TGTGCCTGGAGTGTATATCCGGACCCCCGGGGGAACTATGGCTACACCTTC. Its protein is CAWSVYPDPRGNYGYTF.

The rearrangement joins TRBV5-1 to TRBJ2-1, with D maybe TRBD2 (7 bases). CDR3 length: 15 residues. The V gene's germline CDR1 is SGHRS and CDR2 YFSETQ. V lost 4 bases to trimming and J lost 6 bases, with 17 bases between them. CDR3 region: CASSREGGSGNEQFF. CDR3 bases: TGCGCCAGCAGCCGCGAGGGGGGGTCGGGCAATGAGCAGTTCTTC.

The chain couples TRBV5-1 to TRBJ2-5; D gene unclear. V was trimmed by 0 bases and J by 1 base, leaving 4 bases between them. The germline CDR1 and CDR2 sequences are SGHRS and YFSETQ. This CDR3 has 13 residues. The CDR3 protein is CASSLDSQETQYF. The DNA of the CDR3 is TGCGCCAGCAGCTTGGACTCCCAAGAGACCCAGTACTTC.

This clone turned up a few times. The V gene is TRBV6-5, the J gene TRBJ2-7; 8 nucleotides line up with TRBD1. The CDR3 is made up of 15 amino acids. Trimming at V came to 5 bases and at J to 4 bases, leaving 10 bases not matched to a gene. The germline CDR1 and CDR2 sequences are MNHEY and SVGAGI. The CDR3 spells CASSKPQGAGYEQYF. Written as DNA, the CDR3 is TGTGCCAGCAGTAAACCGCAGGGGGCGGGGTACGAGCAGTACTTC.

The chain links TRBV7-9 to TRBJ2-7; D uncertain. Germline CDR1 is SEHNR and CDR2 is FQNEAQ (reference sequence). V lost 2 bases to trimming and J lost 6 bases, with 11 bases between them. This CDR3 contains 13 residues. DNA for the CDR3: TGTGCCAGCAGCTTAAAGTCCATAGGCGAGCAGTACTTC. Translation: CASSLKSIGEQYF. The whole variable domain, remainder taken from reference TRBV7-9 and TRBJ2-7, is DTGVSQNPRHKITKRGQNVTFRCDPISEHNRLYWYRQTLGQGPEFLTYFQNEAQLEKSRLLSDRFSAERPKGSFSTLEIQRTEQGDSAMYLCASSLKSIGEQYFGPGTRLTVT.

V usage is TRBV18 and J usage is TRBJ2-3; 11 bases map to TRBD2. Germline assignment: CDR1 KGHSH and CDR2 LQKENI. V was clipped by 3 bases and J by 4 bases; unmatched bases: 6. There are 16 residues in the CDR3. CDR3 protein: CASSPSLAGGPDTQYF. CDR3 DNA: TGTGCCAGCTCACCTTCATTAGCGGGGGGGCCAGATACGCAGTATTTT.

The CDR3: CASSLAGTNSGNTIYF. Here the CDR3 DNA reads TGTGCCAGCAGCTTGGCAGGGACTAACTCTGGAAACACCATATATTTT. V is TRBV7-9 and J is TRBJ1-3; weak D call: TRBD1 (5 bases). Germline lookup yields CDR1 SEHNR and CDR2 FQNEAQ (reference sequence). V dropped 3 bases and J dropped 0 bases, with 12 bases sitting between them. CDR3 length: 16 amino acids.

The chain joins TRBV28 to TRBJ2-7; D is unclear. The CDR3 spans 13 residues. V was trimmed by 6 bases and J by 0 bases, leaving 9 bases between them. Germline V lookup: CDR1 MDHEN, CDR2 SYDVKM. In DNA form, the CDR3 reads TGTGCCAGCAGCCTAGACATCTCCTACGAGCAGTACTTC. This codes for CASSLDISYEQYF.

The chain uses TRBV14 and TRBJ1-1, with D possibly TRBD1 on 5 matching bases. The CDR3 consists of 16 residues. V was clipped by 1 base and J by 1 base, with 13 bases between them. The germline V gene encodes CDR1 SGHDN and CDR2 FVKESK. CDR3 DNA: TGTGCCAGCAGCCAAGCTGACAGAAAACGGAACACTGAAGCTTTCTTT. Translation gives CASSQADRKRNTEAFF.

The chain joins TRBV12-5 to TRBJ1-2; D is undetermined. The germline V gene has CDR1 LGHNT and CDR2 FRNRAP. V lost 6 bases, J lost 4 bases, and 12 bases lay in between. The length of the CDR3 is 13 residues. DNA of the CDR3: TGTGCTAGTGGACCCACCTCGGGCTATGGCTACACCTTC. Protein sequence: CASGPTSGYGYTF.

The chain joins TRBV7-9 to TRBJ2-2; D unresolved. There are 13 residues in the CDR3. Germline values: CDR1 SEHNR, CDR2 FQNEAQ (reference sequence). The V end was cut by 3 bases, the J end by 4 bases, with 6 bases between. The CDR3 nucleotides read TGTGCCAGCAGCTTTACGGGCACCGGGGAGCTGTTTTTT. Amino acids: CASSFTGTGELFF.

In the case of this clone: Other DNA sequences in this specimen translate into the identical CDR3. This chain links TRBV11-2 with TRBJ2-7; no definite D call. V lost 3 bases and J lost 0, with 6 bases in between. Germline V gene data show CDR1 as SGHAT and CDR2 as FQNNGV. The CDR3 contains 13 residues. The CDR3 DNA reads TGTGCCAGCAGCTTGGGCAGCTCCTACGAGCAGTACTTC. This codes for CASSLGSSYEQYF.

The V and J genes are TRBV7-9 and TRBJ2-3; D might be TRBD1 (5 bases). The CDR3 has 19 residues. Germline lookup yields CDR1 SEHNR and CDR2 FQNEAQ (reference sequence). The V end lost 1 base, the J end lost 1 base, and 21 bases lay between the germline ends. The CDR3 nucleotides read TGTGCCAGCAGCTTAGGACCCGGATGGGGCCGAGGCGGCACAGATACGCAGTATTTT. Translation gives CASSLGPGWGRGGTDTQYF.

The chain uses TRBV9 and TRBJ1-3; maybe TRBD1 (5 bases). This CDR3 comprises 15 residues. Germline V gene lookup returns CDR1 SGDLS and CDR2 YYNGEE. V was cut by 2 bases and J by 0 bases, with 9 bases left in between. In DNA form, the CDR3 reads TGTGCCAGCAGCGTGGGACTTTCCTCTGGAAACACCATATATTTT. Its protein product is CASSVGLSSGNTIYF.

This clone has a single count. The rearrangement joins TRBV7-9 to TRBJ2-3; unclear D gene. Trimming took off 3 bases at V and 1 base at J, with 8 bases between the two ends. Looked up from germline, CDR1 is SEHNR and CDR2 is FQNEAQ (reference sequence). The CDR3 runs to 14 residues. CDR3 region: CASSFQARTDTQYF. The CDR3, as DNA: TGTGCCAGCAGCTTCCAAGCGCGCACAGATACGCAGTATTTT.

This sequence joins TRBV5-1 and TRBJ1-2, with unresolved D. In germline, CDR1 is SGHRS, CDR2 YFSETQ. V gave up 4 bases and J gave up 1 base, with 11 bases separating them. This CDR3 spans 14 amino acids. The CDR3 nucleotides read TGCGCCAGCAGCCGGACGACTGATAACTATGGCTACACCTTC. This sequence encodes CASSRTTDNYGYTF. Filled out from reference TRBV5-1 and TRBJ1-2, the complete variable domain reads KAGVTQTPRYLIKTRGQQVTLSCSPISGHRSVSWYQQTPGQGLQFLFEYFSETQRNKGNFPGRFSGRQFSNSRSEMNVSTLELGDSALYLCASSRTTDNYGYTFGSGTRLTVV.

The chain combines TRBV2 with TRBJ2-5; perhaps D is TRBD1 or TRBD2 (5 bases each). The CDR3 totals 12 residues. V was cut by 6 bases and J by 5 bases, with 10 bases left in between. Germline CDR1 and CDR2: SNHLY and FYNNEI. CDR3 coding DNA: TGTGCCAGCAGGGGGGTATGGGAGACCCAGTACTTC. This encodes CASRGVWETQYF.

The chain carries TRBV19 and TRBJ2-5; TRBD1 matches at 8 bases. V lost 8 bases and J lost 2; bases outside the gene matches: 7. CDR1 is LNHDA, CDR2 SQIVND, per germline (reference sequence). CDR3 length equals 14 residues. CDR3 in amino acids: CASGQGVGQETQYF. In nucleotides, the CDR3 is TGTGCCAGTGGACAGGGCGTGGGGCAAGAGACCCAGTACTTC.

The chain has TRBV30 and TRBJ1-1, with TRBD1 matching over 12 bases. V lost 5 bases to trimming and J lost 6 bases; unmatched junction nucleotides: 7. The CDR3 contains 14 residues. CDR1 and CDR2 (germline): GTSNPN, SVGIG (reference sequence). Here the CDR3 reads CAWEKGQGAPEAFF. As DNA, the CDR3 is TGTGCCTGGGAAAAGGGACAGGGGGCCCCTGAAGCTTTCTTT.

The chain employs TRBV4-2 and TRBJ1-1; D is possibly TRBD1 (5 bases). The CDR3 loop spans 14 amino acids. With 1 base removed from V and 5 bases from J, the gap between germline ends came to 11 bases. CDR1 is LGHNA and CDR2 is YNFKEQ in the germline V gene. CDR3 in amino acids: CASSQVQGGTEAFF. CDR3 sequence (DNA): TGTGCCAGCAGCCAAGTGCAGGGCGGGACTGAAGCTTTCTTT.

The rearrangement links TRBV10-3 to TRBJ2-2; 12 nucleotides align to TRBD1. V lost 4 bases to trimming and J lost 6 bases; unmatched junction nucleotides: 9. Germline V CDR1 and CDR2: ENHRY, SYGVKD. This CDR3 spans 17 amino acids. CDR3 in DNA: TGTGCCATCAGTGGGGACAGGGGGCGCGAGGAATCCGGGGAGCTGTTTTTT. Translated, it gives CAISGDRGREESGELFF.

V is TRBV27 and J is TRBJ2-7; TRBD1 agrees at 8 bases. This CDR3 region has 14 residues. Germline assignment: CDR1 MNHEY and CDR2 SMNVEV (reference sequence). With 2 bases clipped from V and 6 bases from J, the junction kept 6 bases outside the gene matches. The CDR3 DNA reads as TGTGCCAGCAGTTTACAGGGGGCTCAAGGCGAGCAGTACTTC. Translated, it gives CASSLQGAQGEQYF.

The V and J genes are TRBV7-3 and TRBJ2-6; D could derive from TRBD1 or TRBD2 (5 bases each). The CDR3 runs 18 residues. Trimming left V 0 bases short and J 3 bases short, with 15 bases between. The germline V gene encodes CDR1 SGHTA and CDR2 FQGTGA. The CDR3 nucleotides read TGTGCCAGCAGCTTAACGGGGGATTCGGTGTTTGGGGCCAACGTCCTGACTTTC. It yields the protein CASSLTGDSVFGANVLTF.

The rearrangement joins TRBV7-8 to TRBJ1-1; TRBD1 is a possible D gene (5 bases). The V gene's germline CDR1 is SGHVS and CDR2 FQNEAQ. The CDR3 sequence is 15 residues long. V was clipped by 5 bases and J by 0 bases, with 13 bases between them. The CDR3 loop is CASSHEGVMNTEAFF. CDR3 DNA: TGTGCCAGCAGCCACGAAGGGGTTATGAACACTGAAGCTTTCTTT.